The TCR beta chain described here comes from a study of blood T cells in healthy people across ages (dated by TCRdb to between 2015 and 2017). About the full investigation: In model experiments, template switching captured roughly one uniquely barcoded TCR beta cDNA molecule for every two T cells. The donors were divided into four age groups: young (average approximately 16 years), middle-aged (around 37), aged (under 70) and long-lived (nearly 85). For two donors (one aged 18 to 29 and one aged 80 or older), the study analyzed two additional independent replicas of 1 million unique cDNA reads from the same blood draw. The study measured age-related changes in TCR beta repertoire diversity using deep sequencing normalized with unique cDNA molecular identifiers. To avoid experimental bias, donors of different ages were distributed randomly across sequencing lanes.

Overall results and qualifications from the work: Estimates of total diversity from one million sequenced T cells were regarded as lower bounds and underestimates. Because the CMV infection status of the donors was unknown, age-related changes in expanded clonotypes may potentially have been confounded. Since profiling was done on bulk unsorted PBMCs, naive and antigen-experienced compartments could not be conclusively compared. Observed TCR beta diversity per million T cells fell roughly linearly with age, and a significant reduction was already apparent by age roughly 41. Observed TCR beta diversity correlated strongly with the percentage of naive T cells measured by flow cytometry. The long-lived group showed more naive CD4+ T cells, fewer expanded clones and increased TCR diversity than the aged group, suggesting age selection.

From cysteine to phenylalanine, the CDR3 is 14 amino acids long. Only the CDR3 part of the read is kept: 42 bases, read in frame from the first base. CDR1 and CDR2 (SEHNR, FQNEAQ) derive from the germline V gene (reference sequence). Trimming takes 6 bases from V and 5 bases from J, and the germline ends sit 17 bases apart. The approximately 39 donors, aged 6 to 90 years, were systemically healthy Caucasian individuals from Russia. Each donor gave 8 to 10 milliliters of peripheral blood, drawn into EDTA-treated Vacutainer tubes. PBMCs were isolated by Ficoll-Paque density-gradient centrifugation, with at least 6 million obtained per sample. Total RNA was extracted from PBMCs with Trizol reagent, with at least 5 micrograms obtained per sample. For every donor, an aliquot of PBMCs went through flow cytometry to measure the percentages of naive CD45RAhigh/CD27high T cells. Comments on this clonotype: The specificity of this receptor is unknown. No per-base quality is available; no much larger clone lies one base away.

The library was made by 5' RACE. Reads for this sample came from an Illumina HiSeq 2500. A second PCR of about 7 to 12 cycles was run with a J-beta primer mix and a sample-barcoded 5' primer. A template-switch 5' adaptor carrying 12 random nucleotides introduced a unique molecular identifier onto each TCR beta cDNA molecule. At least 2.5 million CDR3-containing paired-end reads were obtained from each sample. First-strand cDNA was synthesized from all RNA with the Mint cDNA synthesis kit, primed by a TRBC-specific oligonucleotide. Following uracil-DNA glycosylase treatment, all cDNA underwent a first 18-cycle PCR with the universal primers M1SS and BC2_uni_R. In the paper's pipeline: For normalization, 1 million high-quality reads were randomly selected from each sample, with every read carrying a distinct molecular identifier. Instead of being binned into consensus sequences, reads with shared molecular identifiers were discarded. MiTCR, run with a Q25 quality threshold and the strictest error-elimination algorithm, handled CDR3 identification, clonotype clustering and error correction. Lower-bound total TCR beta diversity was estimated with a nonparametric unseen species model using Euler transformation. Using fastp at Q25 and MiXCR, TCRdb reprocessed the public reads and kept productive beta chains. Rows with one shared CDR3 protein collapse into an entry with the most common genes and DNA. TCRdb assigned the V and J calls; the authors' analysis was not used. Here the sample has about 900,000 distinct CDR3 sequences; about 59% occur a single time. Clones ranked in the top ten supply 28% of the sample.

This sequence uses TRBV7-9 and TRBJ2-7, with TRBD1 perhaps the D gene, on 6 matching bases. Sequenced sample: blood. The source is a young man in good health. The DNA reads TGTGCCAGCAGTTTACTGGGGACACCGAACGAGCAGTACTTC. It codes for CASSLLGTPNEQYF. Extended through the reference TRBV7-9 and TRBJ2-7 proteins, this CDR3 yields the full variable domain: DTGVSQNPRHKITKRGQNVTFRCDPISEHNRLYWYRQTLGQGPEFLTYFQNEAQLEKSRLLSDRFSAERPKGSFSTLEIQRTEQGDSAMYLCASSLLGTPNEQYFGPGTRLTVT.